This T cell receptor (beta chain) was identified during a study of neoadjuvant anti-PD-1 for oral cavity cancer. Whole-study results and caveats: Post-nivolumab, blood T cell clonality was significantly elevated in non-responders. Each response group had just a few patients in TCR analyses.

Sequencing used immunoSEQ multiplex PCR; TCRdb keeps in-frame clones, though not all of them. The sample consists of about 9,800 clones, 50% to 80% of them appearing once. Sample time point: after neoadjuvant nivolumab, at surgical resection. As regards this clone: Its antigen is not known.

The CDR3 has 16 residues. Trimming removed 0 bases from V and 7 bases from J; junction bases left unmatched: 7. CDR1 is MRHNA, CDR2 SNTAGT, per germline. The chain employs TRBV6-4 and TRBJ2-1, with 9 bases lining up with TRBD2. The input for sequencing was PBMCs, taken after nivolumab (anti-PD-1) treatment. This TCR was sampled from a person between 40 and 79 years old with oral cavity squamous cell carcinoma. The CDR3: CASSDSIAGVGNEQFF. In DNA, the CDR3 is TGTGCCAGCAGTGACTCGATAGCGGGAGTTGGAAATGAGCAGTTCTTC.